This T cell receptor (beta chain) came from a study of blood T cell repertoires in COVID-19. TCRdb keeps only in-frame clones here, not all; method: immunoSEQ multiplex PCR. The sample yields approximately 280,000 clones, roughly 89% seen once. CDR1 and CDR2 from the germline V gene are SGHAT and FQNNGV. Trimming shortened V by 3 bases and J by 3 bases, and 5 bases separated the two germline ends. The CDR3 loop spans 12 amino acids. This chain joins TRBV11-2 and TRBJ2-5, with D perhaps matching TRBD2 (5 bases). Specimen: PBMCs or T cells enriched from blood (not recorded which). This clonotype was obtained from a woman between 55 and 75 years old who had recovered from COVID-19. The CDR3 DNA reads TGTGCCAGCAGCTTTAGCGAAGAGACCCAGTACTTC. As protein: CASSFSEETQYF.